This entry lists 28 T cell receptor beta chains sequenced from one sample in a study of identical twins. TCRdb re-analysed the 5' RACE reads in MiXCR, keeping a single row per CDR3 protein. The sample consists of roughly 350,000 distinct CDR3 sequences, 9% to 10% of them appearing once. The specimen sequenced was naive T cells sorted from blood. The receptor set was obtained from a woman between 50 and 59 years old in good health.

The sample holds a few counts of this clonotype. The chain couples TRBV10-3 to TRBJ2-4; D is unclear. Between the trimmed V and J ends, which lost 4 bases and 2 bases, there was a span of 6 bases. CDR1 ENHRY and CDR2 SYGVKD come from the germline V gene. The CDR3 has 13 residues. CDR3 DNA sequence: TGTGCCATCAGTGCGTCTTCCAAAAACATTCAGTACTTC. As protein: CAISASSKNIQYF.

The rearrangement uses TRBV20-1 and TRBJ2-1, with unresolved D. In germline, CDR1 is DFQATT, CDR2 SNEGSKA (reference sequence). The CDR3 spans 17 residues. V was trimmed by 0 bases and J by 0 bases, leaving 15 bases between them. The CDR3 DNA is TGCAGTGCTAGAGACGTGTCCGGTTTTAGCTCCTACAATGAGCAGTTCTTC. It translates to CSARDVSGFSSYNEQFF.

This clonotype was seen ten or more times. The genes are TRBV7-2 and TRBJ2-3; tentative D call: TRBD2 (5 bases). V gave up 5 bases and J gave up 7 bases, with 16 bases separating them. This CDR3 comprises 14 residues. CDR1 is SGHTA and CDR2 is FQGNSA in the germline V gene. The CDR3 loop is CASSGGERLNTQYF. CDR3 coding DNA: TGTGCCAGCAGCGGAGGAGAGAGGTTGAATACGCAGTATTTT. Complete variable domain (other parts from reference TRBV7-2 and TRBJ2-3): GAGVSQSPSNKVTEKGKDVELRCDPISGHTALYWYRQSLGQGLEFLIYFQGNSAPDKSGLPSDRFSAERTGGSVSTLTIQRTQQEDSAVYLCASSGGERLNTQYFGPGTRLTVL.

This clonotype was observed at least ten times. The chain employs TRBV11-2 and TRBJ1-5, with D hard to call. The germline gives CDR1 SGHAT, CDR2 FQNNGV. The CDR3 has 13 amino acids. Trimming cost V 3 bases and J 3 bases, with 6 bases left between them. CDR3 sequence: CASSLGVNQPQHF. The CDR3 DNA follows: TGTGCCAGCAGCTTGGGCGTCAATCAGCCCCAGCATTTT.

On this clonotype: The DNA is left out, because the CDR3 cannot be placed on it with certainty; the CDR3 is given as TCRdb lists it. This rearrangement joins TRBV7-5 to TRBJ2-2; TRBD2, the table's D call, was not compared with the DNA. TRBV7-5 is a pseudogene. Inclusive of both ends, the CDR3 amounts to 17 amino acids. The CDR3: CISVPEFGRPASGELFF.

CDR3 bases: TGCGCCAGCAGCTTGGAGAGCCTCCGCTACAATGAGCAGTTCTTC. Protein product: CASSLESLRYNEQFF. This chain uses TRBV5-1 with TRBJ2-1; D gene ambiguous. This CDR3 comprises 15 residues. Trimming pared 0 bases from V and 3 bases from J, leaving 10 bases between. CDR1 and CDR2 from the germline V gene are SGHRS and YFSETQ.

This clonotype was picked up many times. V usage is TRBV6-1 and J usage is TRBJ2-7; 7 nucleotides agree with TRBD2. There are 15 residues in the CDR3. Losses at the gene ends were 6 bases for V and 1 base for J; bases not matched to a gene: 9. Germline values: CDR1 MNHNS, CDR2 SASEGT. The CDR3 region has the DNA TGTGCCAGCAGGGACCTCGCGGGAGATTCCTACGAGCAGTACTTC. It translates to CASRDLAGDSYEQYF.

The sample holds a few counts of this clonotype. The chain joins TRBV25-1 to TRBJ2-7; D perhaps matches TRBD1 (5 bases). Germline lookup yields CDR1 MGHDK and CDR2 SYGVNS. This CDR3 region has 14 residues. Between the trimmed V and J ends, which lost 9 bases and 2 bases, there was a span of 17 bases. This CDR3 is CASPQVAGPYEQYV. DNA of the CDR3: TGTGCCAGTCCACAGGTCGCAGGCCCCTACGAGCAGTACGTC.

In its sample, this clonotype was seen a few times. The V call is TRBV10-3, the J call TRBJ2-1; 11 bases agree with TRBD2. Germline CDR1 is ENHRY and CDR2 is SYGVKD. The CDR3 length is 15 residues. V was clipped by 3 bases and J by 6 bases; unmatched bases: 4. In DNA form, the CDR3 reads TGTGCCATCAGTGAAGCTAGCGGGAGGACCAATGAGCAGTTCTTC. This translates into CAISEASGRTNEQFF.

This clonotype was recorded a few times. The chain is built from TRBV13 and TRBJ2-7; D not resolved. This CDR3 contains 13 residues. CDR1 PRHDT and CDR2 FYEKMQ come from the germline V gene (reference sequence). The ends were cut back, 3 bases at V and 0 bases at J, with 6 bases in the middle. The CDR3 loop is CASSFKTSYEQYF. In nucleotides, the CDR3 is TGTGCCAGCAGCTTTAAGACCTCCTACGAGCAGTACTTC.

This clonotype was counted at least ten times. The chain couples TRBV10-1 to TRBJ2-1; D unresolved. The CDR3 runs 15 residues. Between the trimmed V and J ends, which lost 4 bases and 0 bases, there was a span of 10 bases. The V gene's germline CDR1 is WNHNN and CDR2 SYGVQD (reference sequence). Here the CDR3 reads CASSVGRSSYNEQFF. CDR3 sequence (DNA): TGCGCCAGCAGTGTTGGTAGGAGCTCCTACAATGAGCAGTTCTTC.

The CDR3 region is CSARLTSGRETQYF. CDR3 DNA: TGCAGTGCTAGGCTTACTAGCGGGAGAGAGACCCAGTACTTC. The chain couples TRBV20-1 to TRBJ2-5; TRBD2 matches 11 bases. The CDR3 loop spans 14 amino acids. CDR1 is DFQATT and CDR2 is SNEGSKA in the germline V gene (reference sequence). With 3 bases clipped from V and 4 bases from J, the junction kept 4 bases outside the gene matches.

This chain uses TRBV29-1 with TRBJ2-1, with 11 bases matching TRBD2. V was pared by 6 bases and J by 9 bases, with 10 bases of the junction left unmatched. Per the germline V gene, CDR1 is SQVTM and CDR2 is ANQGSEA. The CDR3 has 14 amino acids. The CDR3 bases are TGCAGCGTCCCGACTAGCGGGGCGGGTGGTGAGCAGTTCTTC. As protein: CSVPTSGAGGEQFF.

In this sample, this clonotype turned up a few times. The chain combines TRBV29-1 with TRBJ2-7; D is perhaps TRBD1 or TRBD2 (5 bases each). Trimming took off 2 bases at V and 7 bases at J, with 21 bases between the two ends. The V gene's germline CDR1 is SQVTM and CDR2 ANQGSEA. This CDR3 is built from 15 residues. CDR3 loop: CSVERSDGAGGEQYF. The CDR3 bases are TGCAGCGTTGAACGGTCGGACGGGGCGGGTGGAGAGCAGTACTTC.

The CDR3 DNA follows: TGCAGTGCTAGAGACAGGGGTTCACCCCTCCACTTT. It encodes CSARDRGSPLHF. V is TRBV20-1 and J is TRBJ1-6; D is possibly TRBD1 (6 bases). The germline gives CDR1 DFQATT, CDR2 SNEGSKA (reference sequence). The CDR3 loop spans 12 amino acids. The V gene lost 0 bases and the J gene lost 9 bases, with 6 bases spanning the gap.

This clonotype came up a few times. This rearrangement joins TRBV7-6 to TRBJ2-5; D is uncertain. The V and J ends lost 5 bases and 0 bases respectively, with 10 bases between them. Germline V gene sequence: CDR1 SGHVS, CDR2 FNYEAQ. CDR3 length: 14 residues. CDR3 amino acids: CASSRWSDQETQYF. CDR3 nucleotides: TGTGCCAGCAGCCGATGGAGCGACCAAGAGACCCAGTACTTC.

A word on this clonotype: A much larger clone differs from this one at a single base, so this may be a read error. This chain joins TRBV5-1 and TRBJ2-7; no reliable D call. CDR1 is SGHRS, CDR2 YFSETQ, per germline. The CDR3 is 13 amino acids. The DNA for the CDR3 is TGCGCCAGCAGCTTGGAACAGTCTTACGACCAGTACGTC. It encodes CASSLEQSYDQYV.

The chain has TRBV9 and TRBJ2-4, with TRBD2 matching over 7 bases. The CDR3 covers 15 residues. V was pared by 0 bases and J by 5 bases, with 5 bases of the junction left unmatched. Looked up from germline, CDR1 is SGDLS and CDR2 is YYNGEE. Here the CDR3 DNA reads TGTGCCAGCAGCGTAGAAGGTAGCGGGCAAAACATTCAGTACTTC. This gives the protein CASSVEGSGQNIQYF.

The chain joins TRBV18 to TRBJ2-5; the D gene is possibly TRBD2 (6 bases). CDR1 KGHSH and CDR2 LQKENI come from the germline V gene. CDR3 length equals 14 residues. V shed 1 base and J shed 1 base, with 7 bases lying between them. CDR3 in amino acids: CASSPRGVQETQYF. Written as DNA, the CDR3 is TGTGCCAGCTCACCACGGGGGGTCCAAGAGACCCAGTACTTC.

This chain connects TRBV29-1 to TRBJ1-1; D is possibly TRBD1 (5 bases). V was trimmed by 1 base and J by 0 bases, leaving 24 bases between them. CDR1 and CDR2 (germline): SQVTM, ANQGSEA. This CDR3 has 19 residues. The DNA of the CDR3 is TGCAGCGTTGAAGTAATCAGGGATCGGAGGTCCCCCGTGAACACTGAAGCTTTCTTT. It encodes CSVEVIRDRRSPVNTEAFF.

In this sample, this clonotype turned up a few times. The chain carries TRBV13 and TRBJ2-7; TRBD2 matches at 9 bases. CDR1 and CDR2 from the germline V gene are PRHDT and FYEKMQ (reference sequence). The CDR3 is made up of 15 amino acids. V lost 4 bases to trimming and J lost 4 bases; unmatched junction nucleotides: 8. The CDR3, as DNA: TGTGCCAGCAGCTATCTGACTAGCGGCCGTTACGAGCAGTACTTC. Amino acids: CASSYLTSGRYEQYF.

This clonotype occurred many times. The chain uses TRBV20-1 and TRBJ2-1; D gene uncertain. Germline lookup yields CDR1 DFQATT and CDR2 SNEGSKA (reference sequence). The CDR3 contains 14 residues. V lost 1 base and J 6 bases, leaving 13 bases between the germline ends. The chain's CDR3 is CSARGADLGNEQFF. The CDR3 DNA reads as TGCAGTGCTAGAGGGGCCGATCTGGGCAATGAGCAGTTCTTC.

This clonotype was found many times. This chain joins TRBV12-3 or TRBV12-4 and TRBJ2-3; 9 bases align to TRBD1. Trimming removed 6 bases from V and 7 bases from J; junction bases left unmatched: 5. CDR3 length: 13 amino acids. CDR3: CASSLQGANTQYF. The CDR3 DNA is TGTGCCAGCAGCCTACAGGGGGCGAATACGCAGTATTTT.

This clonotype was detected many times. This sequence joins TRBV29-1 and TRBJ2-3; 8 bases line up with TRBD1. V lost 3 bases and J lost 5; bases outside the gene matches: 10. The CDR3 covers 15 residues. Germline CDR1 SQVTM, CDR2 ANQGSEA. CDR3 sequence: CSVDLPGGVGDTQYF. The CDR3 region has the DNA TGCAGCGTTGACCTGCCAGGGGGCGTTGGAGATACGCAGTATTTT.

The chain employs TRBV10-3 and TRBJ1-5; 8 nucleotides align to TRBD1. The ends lost 2 bases at V and 7 bases at J; junction bases unmatched: 10. The V gene's germline CDR1 is ENHRY and CDR2 SYGVKD. The CDR3 runs 16 residues. The CDR3 loop is CAISEARGLRTQPQHF. The DNA for the CDR3 is TGTGCCATCAGTGAGGCCAGGGGGCTGAGGACCCAGCCCCAGCATTTT.

This clonotype was observed at least ten times. The rearrangement joins TRBV11-3 to TRBJ2-1, with D possibly matching TRBD1 (6 bases). Germline V gene data show CDR1 as SGHNT and CDR2 as YENEEA. V was shortened by 0 bases and J by 8 bases, with 14 bases between the two germline ends. This CDR3 region has 15 residues. CDR3 protein: CASSLDTGNHDEQFF. DNA of the CDR3: TGTGCCAGCAGCTTAGACACAGGGAACCACGATGAGCAGTTCTTC.

The CDR3 DNA follows: TGCAGTGCTAGGGCTCCGGGTTTAGCCAAAAACATTCAGTACTTC. Its protein product is CSARAPGLAKNIQYF. The chain couples TRBV20-1 to TRBJ2-4; D not resolved. CDR1 is DFQATT, CDR2 SNEGSKA, per germline (reference sequence). This CDR3 has 15 residues. V was pared by 3 bases and J by 0 bases, with 12 bases between.

The chain has TRBV3-1 and TRBJ2-3; D remains unclear. Germline V gene sequence: CDR1 LGHDT, CDR2 YNNKEL (reference sequence). The germline V and J ends were trimmed by 1 base and 8 bases, with 13 bases remaining between them. The CDR3 is made up of 14 amino acids. The chain's CDR3 is CASSQVPFKTTQYF. The CDR3 DNA follows: TGTGCCAGCAGCCAAGTCCCATTTAAAACTACGCAGTATTTT.